This T cell receptor (beta chain) originates from a study of blood T cells in healthy people across ages. Study-wide results and caveats: Correlation between TCR beta diversity and naive T cell percentage was strong.

For the second PCR, which ran for roughly 7 to 11 cycles, a sample-barcoded 5' primer and a J-beta primer mix were used. TCRdb re-called the 5' RACE reads through MiXCR, storing one row per CDR3 protein. The sample contains more than 900,000 distinct CDR3 sequences, approximately 26% of which appear only once. V was shortened by 2 bases and J by 3 bases, with 7 bases between the two germline ends. CDR1 LNHDA and CDR2 SQIVND come from the germline V gene (reference sequence). The CDR3 runs to 13 residues. Details on this clonotype: Its specificity is unknown.

The data were also submitted as part of a second study, on T cells of mothers and their children. That paper notes: Sequencing got over 9 million TCR beta CDR3 reads from each mother and several million from each child.

This chain joins TRBV19 and TRBJ2-5; D gene unclear. The sequencing input was blood. The receptor was derived from a girl aged 2-15 years in good health. The CDR3 reads CASSISVEETQYF. The DNA of the CDR3 is TGTGCCAGTAGTATAAGTGTTGAAGAGACCCAGTACTTC.